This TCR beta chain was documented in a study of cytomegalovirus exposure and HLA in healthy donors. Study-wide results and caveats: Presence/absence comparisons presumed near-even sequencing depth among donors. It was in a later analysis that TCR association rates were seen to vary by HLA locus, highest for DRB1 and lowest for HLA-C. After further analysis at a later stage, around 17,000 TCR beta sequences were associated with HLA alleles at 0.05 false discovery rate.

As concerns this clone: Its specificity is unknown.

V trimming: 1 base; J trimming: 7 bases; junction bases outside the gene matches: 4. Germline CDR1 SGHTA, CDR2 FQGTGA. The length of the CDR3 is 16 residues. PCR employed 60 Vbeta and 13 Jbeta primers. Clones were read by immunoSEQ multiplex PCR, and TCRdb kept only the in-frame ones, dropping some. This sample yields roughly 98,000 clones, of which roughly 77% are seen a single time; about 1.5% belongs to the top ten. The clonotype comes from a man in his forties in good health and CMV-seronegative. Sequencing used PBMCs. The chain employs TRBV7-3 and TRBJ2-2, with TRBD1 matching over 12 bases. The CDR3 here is CASSLMGQGAVGELFF. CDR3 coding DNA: TGTGCCAGCAGCTTAATGGGACAGGGGGCTGTCGGGGAGCTGTTTTTT.